This TCR beta chain was sequenced during a study of shared clonotypes between healthy human individuals. On this clone itself: Its specificity is not known.

About 200 ng DNA, tens of thousands of T cell genomes, went into each sorted-subset replicate PCR. Sequenced by immunoSEQ multiplex PCR; TCRdb stores in-frame clones only, minus some. This sample yields over 2 million clones, of which 90% to 95% are seen a single time; 0.13% belongs to the top ten. This CDR3 comprises 15 residues. V was clipped by 0 bases and J by 7 bases, with 13 bases between them. Per germline, CDR1 MNHEY and CDR2 SMNVEV (reference sequence). Findings of the study overall: Sequencing depth was a factor that was expected to affect clonotype sharing among donors.

The sequenced material came from naive CD4+ T cells sorted from blood. Subset described: CD45RA+ positively selected. The TCR sequence derives from a man between 18 and 29 years old in good health. This sequence joins TRBV27 and TRBJ2-1; D perhaps matches TRBD2 (5 bases). CDR3 in DNA: TGTGCCAGCAGTTTATCCCCGCTAGCCCTTAATGAGCAGTTCTTC. It yields the protein CASSLSPLALNEQFF.